The following is a T cell receptor (beta chain) sequence with its context. The V gene lost 0 bases and the J gene lost 7 bases, with 9 bases spanning the gap. Germline CDR1 reads SGHAT; CDR2 reads FQDESV (reference sequence). This CDR3 contains 13 residues. Repertoires were generated with immunoSEQ multiplex PCR, while TCRdb's copy carries only in-frame clones and drops some. Of more than 550,000 clones listed, 70% to 90% are singletons. The data are from a study of shared T cell receptors in the human thymus. A further study also used this sample, focusing on human thymus T cells. That source notes: Healthy Finnish infants undergoing corrective surgery for congenital heart defects provided the donor material.

The receptor comes from a boy in the first two years of life with a congenital heart defect. V is TRBV11-1 and J is TRBJ1-2; D possibly corresponds to TRBD1 (5 bases). Sequenced: thymocytes. CDR3 DNA sequence: TGTGCCAGCAGCTTAGCAGGGGCTGGTGGCTACACCTTC. Encoded protein: CASSLAGAGGYTF.